Presented here are 3 T cell receptor beta chains from one specimen sequenced in a study of CD8 T cells in ankylosing spondylitis. Notes on the study in general: For ankylosing spondylitis blood, a TCR beta motif of eight or nine highly homologous variants appeared characteristic.

MiXCR was run by TCRdb on the 5' RACE reads, yielding one entry per CDR3 protein. The sample has over 700,000 distinct CDR3 sequences, 15% to 20% seen once. No antigen is known for these receptors. The sequenced sample was blood, either unsorted or a sorted T cell fraction (not recorded which). These receptors all come from a male donor with ankylosing spondylitis.

V is TRBV2 and J is TRBJ1-3, with D perhaps matching TRBD1 (6 bases). V lost 8 bases, J lost 2 bases, and 16 bases lay in between. The CDR3 is made up of 15 amino acids. Germline values: CDR1 SNHLY, CDR2 FYNNEI. The CDR3 DNA is TGTGCCAGCGGGCGCCAGGGGATCACTGGAAACACCATATATTTT. Residues: CASGRQGITGNTIYF.

The genes are TRBV4-2 and TRBJ1-2, with 9 bases matching TRBD1. V was pared by 2 bases and J by 6 bases, with 1 base of the junction left unmatched. The CDR3 runs to 13 residues. The V gene's germline CDR1 is LGHNA and CDR2 YNFKEQ. Here the CDR3 DNA reads TGTGCCAGCAGCCAAAGACAGGGGGATGGCTACACCTTC. Protein: CASSQRQGDGYTF.

This CDR3 is CSVEYGAGIGAFF. CDR3 coding DNA: TGCAGCGTTGAATATGGGGCAGGTATCGGAGCTTTCTTT. The genes are TRBV29-1 and TRBJ1-1; the D gene is possibly TRBD1 (5 bases). In germline, CDR1 is SQVTM, CDR2 ANQGSEA. Trimming took 2 bases from V and 10 from J, leaving 17 bases between them. CDR3 length: 13 amino acids.